This T cell receptor (beta chain) stems from a study of T cell responses to AZD1222 COVID-19 vaccine. Whole-study context: Analysis merged second doses at about 4 or about 12 weeks.

After removal of 6 bases from V and 7 bases from J, the junction contained 9 bases not matched to a gene. The CDR3 length is 15 residues. Germline V gives CDR1 MNHEY, CDR2 SVGAGI. Measured with immunoSEQ multiplex PCR; TCRdb has only the in-frame clones, and not every one. The repertoire holds about 120,000 clones, with roughly nine tenths as singletons. The sequencing here drew on peripheral blood, taken on day 0 of AZD1222 vaccination. The source is an adult in good health. The chain uses TRBV6-5 and TRBJ1-5, with 10 bases fitting TRBD1. The CDR3 DNA follows: TGTGCCAGCAGCCCGGACAGGGGGGTTTCCCAGCCCCAGCATTTT. This gives the protein CASSPDRGVSQPQHF.